The present TCR beta chain was sequenced within a study of a mutant IDH1 vaccine in newly diagnosed glioma. The wider study: Patients got radiotherapy, temozolomide, or both beforehand, and most got both. Study findings and constraints: Detectable vaccine-induced immune responses arose in about 92% of patients. Apparently unrelated to pseudoprogression were changes in the top peripheral T cell clonotypes.

A note on this clone: Its antigen is not known.

Produced via immunoSEQ multiplex PCR; TCRdb's table is partial and in-frame only. The repertoire consists of about 67,000 clones, with about 91% occurring once and the leading ten covering roughly 2.1%. Time point defined: week 11, during vaccination. The content of each vaccine dose was 300 ug of mutant IDH1 20-mer peptide, and topical imiquimod accompanied it. The donors' diagnosis was new WHO grade 3 or 4 astrocytoma that was IDH1-mutant and ATRX-lost. V dropped 4 bases and J dropped 4; count of bases not matched to a gene: 5. The CDR3 totals 15 residues. The germline V gene has CDR1 SGHRS and CDR2 YFSETQ.

This TCR derives from a man aged 40-50 years with glioma. The specimen comprised PBMCs, sampled from a glioma patient whose treatment included an IDH1 peptide vaccine. V and J are TRBV5-1 and TRBJ1-2; the match to TRBD1 covers 12 bases. Here the CDR3 reads CASSPRDRGLYGYTF. CDR3 sequence (DNA): TGCGCCAGCAGCCCCCGGGACAGGGGGCTCTATGGCTACACCTTC.